This T cell receptor beta chain was found in a study of blood T cell repertoires in COVID-19. Study at large: Samples representing acute and convalescent COVID-19 were sourced from the United States, Italy and Spain.

Trimming left V 3 bases short and J 3 bases short, with 8 bases between. The CDR3 consists of 14 residues. Germline CDR1 reads MNHEY; CDR2 reads SMNVEV (reference sequence). This clone has at least ten counts. Profiled with immunoSEQ multiplex PCR; TCRdb holds only in-frame clones, not every one. The table lists hundreds of thousands of clones, 83% of them singletons, with roughly 1.2% in the top ten. This clonotype was obtained from a woman in her twenties or thirties with COVID-19, enrolled during active disease. What was sequenced was peripheral blood. J is TRBJ2-2 and V is TRBV27; D gene unclear. In DNA, the CDR3 is TGTGCCAGCAGTTTTCTATCGGACACCGGGGAGCTGTTTTTT. Its protein is CASSFLSDTGELFF.